This is a list of T cell receptor beta chains from one sample in a study of control samples from healthy donors and cancer patients. TCRdb's table, derived via immunoSEQ multiplex PCR, lists solely in-frame clones and lacks some. The sample holds about 200,000 clones. The sample was blood. Every receptor here comes from a woman aged 25-40 years in good health. Both conserved end residues are part of each CDR3. The D gene is left open where the match is weak.

v_gene,j_gene,d_gene,CDR3aa,CDR3nt
TRBV18,TRBJ2-7,NA,CASSPDFGSYEQYF,TGTGCCAGCTCACCAGATTTTGGATCCTACGAGCAGTACTTC
TRBV5-4,TRBJ1-1,NA,CASSLYQLTRGKTEAFF,TGTGCCAGCAGCTTGTACCAACTCACGCGGGGAAAGACTGAAGCTTTCTTT
TRBV5-1,TRBJ1-1,NA,CASSLGVGTEAFF,TGCGCCAGCAGCTTAGGGGTGGGAACTGAAGCTTTCTTT
TRBV9,TRBJ1-2,NA,CASSPGDYGYTF,TGTGCCAGCAGCCCGGGCGACTATGGCTACACCTTC
TRBV7-2,TRBJ2-1,TRBD2,CASSSRLAGGRNEQFF,TGTGCCAGCAGCTCCCGTCTAGCGGGGGGGCGCAATGAGCAGTTCTTC
TRBV28,TRBJ2-7,NA,CASSLVRGSEQYF,TGTGCCAGCAGTTTAGTTCGAGGTTCCGAGCAGTACTTC
TRBV29-1,TRBJ1-2,NA,CSVALGLPSYGYTF,TGCAGCGTTGCTCTAGGTTTACCATCCTATGGCTACACCTTC
TRBV6-5,TRBJ2-1,TRBD1,CASSYLGTGERNEQFF,TGTGCCAGCAGCTACCTCGGGACAGGGGAAAGAAATGAGCAGTTCTTC
TRBV5-4,TRBJ1-3,NA,CASSSDPDSGNTIYF,TGTGCCAGCAGCTCGGATCCCGACTCTGGAAACACCATATATTTT
TRBV28,TRBJ1-2,TRBD1,CASSPGTGPYGYTF,TGTGCCAGCAGTCCCGGGACAGGACCCTATGGCTACACCTTC
TRBV21-1,TRBJ1-2,NA,CASSKLPRGYTF,TGTGCCAGCAGCAAACTTCCCAGGGGCTACACCTTC
TRBV5-4,TRBJ2-1,NA,CASSLMYNEQFF,TGTGCCAGCAGCTTGATGTACAATGAGCAGTTCTTC
TRBV6-6,TRBJ2-5,TRBD1,CASSNLDRGLGRAQYF,TGTGCCAGCAGTAACTTGGACAGGGGGCTCGGTAGGGCCCAGTACTTC
TRBV6-5,TRBJ2-7,NA,CASSYLAWGYEQYF,TGTGCCAGCAGTTACTTAGCTTGGGGCTACGAGCAGTACTTC
TRBV10-3,TRBJ2-5,NA,CAISYTRVHGTQYF,TGTGCCATCAGCTACACCAGGGTTCACGGGACCCAGTACTTC
TRBV5-6,TRBJ2-7,NA,CASSLAGVGEQYF,TGTGCCAGCAGCTTGGCAGGGGTAGGCGAGCAGTACTTC
TRBV2,TRBJ1-1,NA,CASSAGTATEAFF,TGTGCCAGCAGTGCCGGAACAGCGACTGAAGCTTTCTTT
TRBV5-4,TRBJ1-6,TRBD1,CASSFRDRDSPLHF,TGTGCCAGCAGCTTCCGGGACAGGGACTCACCCCTCCACTTT
TRBV7-9,TRBJ2-1,TRBD2,CASRLTSVSYNEQFF,TGTGCCAGCAGACTTACTAGCGTCTCCTACAATGAGCAGTTCTTC
TRBV7-9,TRBJ2-7,NA,CASSLAQNEQYF,TGTGCCAGCAGCTTAGCCCAGAACGAGCAGTACTTC
TRBV7-3,TRBJ2-1,NA,CASSHRTGNNEQFF,TGTGCCAGCAGCCATCGGACTGGAAACAATGAGCAGTTCTTC
TRBV3-1/TRBV3-2,TRBJ2-5,NA,CASSLGLLQETQYF,TGTGCCAGCAGCCTCGGACTTCTCCAAGAGACCCAGTACTTC
TRBV27,TRBJ1-2,NA,CASSLSPGIGYGYTF,TGTGCCAGCAGTTTATCCCCGGGTATAGGCTATGGCTACACCTTC
TRBV28,TRBJ2-7,NA,CASSSPMEYEQYF,TGTGCCAGCAGTTCCCCGATGGAGTACGAGCAGTACTTC
TRBV29-1,TRBJ2-7,TRBD1,CSVVSQGARTYEQYF,TGCAGCGTTGTGAGTCAGGGGGCGCGGACCTACGAGCAGTACTTC
TRBV4-1,TRBJ1-5,TRBD1,CASSQGQGTGNSNQPQHF,TGCGCCAGCAGCCAGGGACAGGGAACGGGGAATAGCAATCAGCCCCAGCATTTT
TRBV12-5,TRBJ1-2,TRBD1,CASGTGWNYGYTF,TGTGCTAGTGGGACAGGGTGGAACTATGGCTACACCTTC
TRBV7-9,TRBJ1-1,NA,CASSLVGVNTEAFF,TGTGCCAGCAGCTTAGTCGGGGTGAACACTGAAGCTTTCTTT
TRBV5-4,TRBJ1-3,TRBD1,CASSSGTGVGNTIYF,TGTGCCAGCAGCTCCGGGACAGGGGTCGGAAACACCATATATTTT
TRBV11-2,TRBJ2-1,TRBD2,CASSLIAGGLSREQFF,TGTGCCAGCAGCCTGATAGCGGGGGGGCTCTCACGTGAGCAGTTCTTC
TRBV4-1,TRBJ1-1,NA,CASSQGYEAFF,TGCGCCAGCAGCCAAGGGTATGAAGCTTTCTTT
TRBV19,TRBJ2-5,NA,CASSTMDLQETQYF,TGTGCCAGTAGTACGATGGACCTACAAGAGACCCAGTACTTC
TRBV25-1,TRBJ1-1,NA,CASTKGAEAFF,TGTGCCAGCACCAAGGGGGCTGAAGCTTTCTTT
TRBV6-5,TRBJ1-4,TRBD1,CASSYTTGAGKLFF,TGTGCCAGCAGTTATACGACAGGGGCCGGAAAACTGTTTTTT
TRBV24-1,TRBJ2-5,NA,CATSDSRRGETQYF,TGTGCCACCAGTGATTCTAGAAGGGGGGAGACCCAGTACTTC
TRBV4-2,TRBJ2-3,NA,CASSQGLVFTDTQYF,TGTGCCAGCAGCCAGGGGCTGGTATTCACAGATACGCAGTATTTT
TRBV20-1,TRBJ1-2,NA,CSTPQGGGYTF,TGCAGCACCCCCCAGGGTGGTGGCTACACCTTC
TRBV2,TRBJ1-1,NA,CASSPWTPRETEAFF,TGTGCCAGCAGTCCCTGGACGCCCCGCGAGACTGAAGCTTTCTTT
TRBV11-3,TRBJ2-2,NA,CASSLNPQGSAGELFF,TGTGCCAGCAGCTTGAACCCGCAGGGTAGTGCCGGGGAGCTGTTTTTT